This entry describes one T cell receptor beta chain. The data are from a study of blood T cells in healthy people across ages. V trimming: 0 bases; J trimming: 1 base; junction bases outside the gene matches: 10. Germline V CDR1 and CDR2: MNHEY, SVGEGT. The CDR3 length is 18 residues. Sample-barcoded 5' priming and a J-beta primer mix drove a second PCR of about 6 to 12 cycles. Through a template-switch adaptor with 12 random nucleotides, each cDNA molecule received a tag. TCRdb used MiXCR to reprocess the 5' RACE reads, holding one entry per CDR3 protein. This sample has hundreds of thousands of distinct CDR3 sequences, with around a fifth found just once.

This rearrangement joins TRBV6-2 or TRBV6-3 to TRBJ2-5; TRBD2 matches at 8 bases. Sequencing was done on a sample of blood. The clonotype comes from a man aged 70 or older in good health. Written as DNA, the CDR3 is TGTGCCAGCAGTTACTCGGTATACCAGCGGGGGACCCAAGAGACCCAGTACTTC. This codes for CASSYSVYQRGTQETQYF.